One and the same sample provided the 31 T cell receptor beta chains below, sequenced in a study of blood T cell repertoires in COVID-19. Here immunoSEQ multiplex PCR was the method, and the copy in TCRdb shows in-frame clones only, minus some. This table has around 260,000 clones, 80% to 90% appearing once. The sample taken for sequencing was peripheral blood. The receptors shown here come from a woman in her seventies with COVID-19, enrolled during active disease.

J is TRBJ2-3 and V is TRBV29-1; possible D gene TRBD1, 5 bases. V lost 6 bases and J lost 9, with 19 bases in between. The CDR3 contains 13 residues. CDR1 and CDR2 (germline): SQVTM, ANQGSEA. The DNA for the CDR3 is TGCAGCGTCGAACGCGCGGTAGACAGCACGCAGTATTTT. Translating it yields CSVERAVDSTQYF.

The chain uses TRBV25-1 and TRBJ2-7; 7 nucleotides align to TRBD1. The CDR3 sequence is 15 residues long. V lost 0 bases to trimming and J lost 3 bases; unmatched junction nucleotides: 5. Per germline, CDR1 MGHDK and CDR2 SYGVNS. The DNA of the CDR3 is TGTGCCAGCAGTGAATATAAGGGACAGAGCTACGAGCAGTACTTC. This sequence encodes CASSEYKGQSYEQYF.

This chain links TRBV28 with TRBJ1-4; D possibly corresponds to TRBD1 (5 bases). Trimming pared 3 bases from V and 12 bases from J, leaving 26 bases between. The CDR3 is made up of 17 amino acids. CDR1 and CDR2 (germline): MDHEN, SYDVKM. The CDR3 DNA follows: TGTGCCAGCAGTTTGAGGATGGGACTGGGGAAACGAGGGGAACTGTTTTTT. This gives the protein CASSLRMGLGKRGELFF.

The chain employs TRBV6-5 and TRBJ2-3, with 9 bases lining up with TRBD1. Germline values: CDR1 MNHEY, CDR2 SVGAGI. There are 15 residues in the CDR3. V shed 5 bases and J 3 bases; nucleotides not matched to a gene: 6. The chain's CDR3 is CASSPGTGMTDTQYF. As DNA, the CDR3 is TGTGCCAGCAGTCCCGGGACAGGGATGACAGATACGCAGTATTTT.

This chain uses TRBV6-1 with TRBJ2-1; 7 nucleotides line up with TRBD1. Looked up from germline, CDR1 is MNHNS and CDR2 is SASEGT. The CDR3 has 15 amino acids. V dropped 2 bases and J dropped 5; count of bases not matched to a gene: 6. The CDR3 DNA follows: TGTGCCAGCAGTGAAATAGCGACAGGGAACAATGAGCAGTTCTTC. Its protein is CASSEIATGNNEQFF.

The chain links TRBV5-4 to TRBJ2-7; D might be TRBD1 (6 bases). The V end was cut by 3 bases, the J end by 7 bases, with 23 bases between. This CDR3 comprises 16 residues. The V gene's germline CDR1 is SGHNT and CDR2 YYREEE (reference sequence). The CDR3 reads CASSSEAQGQMGEQYF. CDR3 in DNA: TGTGCCAGCAGCTCTGAGGCCCAGGGGCAGATGGGAGAGCAGTACTTC.

The gene calls are TRBV28 and TRBJ1-4; the D gene is possibly TRBD1 (5 bases). The V gene lost 8 bases and the J gene lost 5 bases, with 12 bases spanning the gap. Germline CDR1 and CDR2: MDHEN and SYDVKM. The CDR3 is 13 amino acids. The DNA of the CDR3 is TGTGCCAGCCACCAGGGCTTGAATGAAAAACTGTTTTTT. Its translation is CASHQGLNEKLFF.

The rearrangement joins TRBV4-3 to TRBJ1-1; 7 bases line up with TRBD1. V shed 0 bases, J shed 2 bases, and the junction held 3 bases outside the gene matches. The germline CDR1 and CDR2 sequences are LGHNA and YSLEER. The CDR3 has 15 amino acids. The CDR3 DNA sequence: TGCGCCAGCAGCCAAGATTACAGGGGTAACACTGAAGCTTTCTTT. Protein sequence: CASSQDYRGNTEAFF.

V is TRBV5-1 and J is TRBJ2-7, with 10 bases aligning to TRBD1. Trimming cost V 6 bases and J 7 bases; bases outside gene matches: 7. Germline values: CDR1 SGHRS, CDR2 YFSETQ. The CDR3 totals 13 residues. The CDR3 reads CASTEDRGLEQYF. The CDR3 nucleotides are TGCGCCAGCACAGAAGACAGGGGGCTGGAGCAGTACTTC.

This rearrangement joins TRBV11-3 to TRBJ1-4; D unresolved. With 5 bases removed from V and 7 bases from J, the gap between germline ends came to 11 bases. CDR1 is SGHNT, CDR2 YENEEA, per germline. This CDR3 has 13 amino acids. Here the CDR3 DNA reads TGTGCCAGCAGCCCCGGTGTCACTGAAAAACTGTTTTTT. Its protein product is CASSPGVTEKLFF. The full variable domain, its missing parts supplied by reference TRBV11-3 and TRBJ1-4, is EAGVVQSPRYKIIEKKQPVAFWCNPISGHNTLYWYLQNLGQGPELLIRYENEEAVDDSQLPKDRFSAERLKGVDSTLKIQPAELGDSAVYLCASSPGVTEKLFFGSGTQLSVL.

This chain uses TRBV28 with TRBJ1-4; D is unclear. The CDR3 runs 15 residues. V was trimmed by 2 bases and J by 4 bases, leaving 11 bases between them. The germline V gene has CDR1 MDHEN and CDR2 SYDVKM. Here the CDR3 reads CASSLPGSRNEKLFF. For the CDR3, the DNA is TGTGCCAGCAGTTTACCGGGGAGTCGTAATGAAAAACTGTTTTTT.

This rearrangement joins TRBV6-6 to TRBJ1-6; a weak D match, TRBD1 (5 bases). CDR3 length: 14 amino acids. Looked up from germline, CDR1 is MNHNY and CDR2 is SVGAGI (reference sequence). V was cut by 7 bases and J by 4 bases, with 11 bases left in between. The CDR3 bases are TGTGCCAGCAATGTACAGGATTATAATTCACCCCTCCACTTT. This sequence encodes CASNVQDYNSPLHF.

This chain joins TRBV5-1 and TRBJ1-3; weak D call: TRBD1 (5 bases). Trimming removed 4 bases at V and 8 bases at J, with 10 bases between. In germline, CDR1 is SGHRS, CDR2 YFSETQ. This CDR3 is built from 12 residues. The CDR3 region has the DNA TGCGCCAGCAGCCGCACAGGAGACACCATATATTTT. Residues: CASSRTGDTIYF.

The J gene is TRBJ2-7, the V gene TRBV30; 9 nucleotides match TRBD1. V shed 8 bases and J 4 bases; nucleotides not matched to a gene: 12. Per the germline V gene, CDR1 is GTSNPN and CDR2 is SVGIG (reference sequence). The CDR3 loop spans 14 amino acids. In DNA form, the CDR3 reads TGTGCCAGCATCTCTCCCGGGACAGGGTACGAGCAGTACTTC. Protein sequence: CASISPGTGYEQYF.

As concerns this clone: It is unclear where the CDR3 begins or ends on the DNA, so no DNA is shown, and the CDR3 is as TCRdb lists it. This chain connects TRBV6-5 to TRBJ1-6; the DNA was not compared with TRBD1, the D call given in the table. The CDR3 sequence runs 14 residues, both termini included. The germline CDR1 and CDR2 sequences are MNHEY and SVGAGI. CDR3 sequence reads: CASSSSAGRSPLHF.

The chain links TRBV30 to TRBJ2-2, with TRBD1 identical over 7 bases. J gave up 6 bases and V 2 bases, and 6 bases lay outside the gene matches. The germline V gene encodes CDR1 GTSNPN and CDR2 SVGIG (reference sequence). The CDR3 is 14 amino acids. The CDR3 nucleotides read TGTGCCTGGAGTACAGGGGTTTCGTCCGGGGAGCTGTTTTTT. Protein sequence: CAWSTGVSSGELFF.

The genes are TRBV29-1 and TRBJ1-1; no clear D. Deletions cut 7 bases from V and 5 bases from J, with 11 bases between. The CDR3 is made up of 11 amino acids. Germline V gives CDR1 SQVTM, CDR2 ANQGSEA. The chain's CDR3 is CSAEPETEAFF. The CDR3 DNA sequence: TGCAGCGCAGAACCAGAAACTGAAGCTTTCTTT.

The gene calls are TRBV3-1 (or the pseudogene TRBV3-2) and TRBJ2-1, with TRBD2 identical over 11 bases. The CDR3 extends over 16 amino acids. Germline CDR1 and CDR2: LGHDT and YNNKEL (reference sequence). The junction had 7 bases not matched to a gene; V was cut back by 0 bases and J by 9 bases. CDR3: CASSQDIVAGGSEQFF. CDR3 bases: TGTGCCAGCAGCCAAGACATAGTAGCGGGAGGGAGTGAGCAGTTCTTC.

V gene TRBV28 combines with J gene TRBJ1-1, with TRBD1 as a possible D gene (5 bases). The ends were cut back, 2 bases at V and 0 bases at J, with 13 bases in the middle. There are 16 residues in the CDR3. From germline, CDR1 is MDHEN and CDR2 SYDVKM. The CDR3 sequence is CASSLGWAGMNTEAFF. The CDR3 nucleotides read TGTGCCAGCAGTTTAGGGTGGGCAGGGATGAACACTGAAGCTTTCTTT.

This chain connects TRBV30 to TRBJ1-2; D is unresolved. Germline CDR1 is GTSNPN and CDR2 is SVGIG (reference sequence). V was pared by 3 bases and J by 4 bases, with 9 bases between. This CDR3 comprises 12 residues. The CDR3 bases are TGTGCCTGGAGACCCCTGAGCTATGGCTACACCTTC. Translating gives CAWRPLSYGYTF.

This chain uses TRBV6-5 with TRBJ2-7; TRBD1 matches 8 bases. Germline V lookup: CDR1 MNHEY, CDR2 SVGAGI. The CDR3 spans 13 residues. V was clipped by 7 bases and J by 2 bases; unmatched bases: 4. The CDR3 region is CASNLQGAYEQYF. DNA of the CDR3: TGTGCCAGCAACCTACAGGGGGCCTACGAGCAGTACTTC.

The V and J genes are TRBV6-5 and TRBJ2-1; maybe TRBD1 (5 bases). CDR3 length: 13 amino acids. V shed 11 bases and J shed 7 bases, with 18 bases lying between them. The germline CDR1 and CDR2 sequences are MNHEY and SVGAGI. In DNA, the CDR3 is TGTGCCCCCGAGTGGGGCCATGGGAATGAGCAGTTCTTC. The encoded protein is CAPEWGHGNEQFF.

The chain employs TRBV4-1 and TRBJ2-4; TRBD1 aligns across 9 bases. The CDR3 sequence is 16 residues long. V lost 0 bases, J lost 8 bases, and 8 bases stayed unmatched. CDR1 MGHRA and CDR2 YSYEKL come from the germline V gene. CDR3: CASSQDWGQGLDIQYF. The CDR3 DNA reads TGCGCCAGCAGCCAAGATTGGGGACAGGGTTTAGACATTCAGTACTTC.

The gene calls are TRBV5-8 and TRBJ2-5, with D possibly being TRBD1 (6 bases). This CDR3 has 14 residues. CDR1 and CDR2 (germline): SGHTS, YDEGEE. The V and J ends lost 4 bases and 2 bases respectively, with 12 bases between them. This CDR3 reads CASSQSGQQETQYF. The CDR3 DNA is TGTGCCAGCAGCCAATCCGGACAGCAAGAGACCCAGTACTTC.

The V gene is TRBV5-1, the J gene TRBJ2-3; no definite D call. CDR1 and CDR2 from the germline V gene are SGHRS and YFSETQ. Deletions cut 0 bases from V and 1 base from J, with 9 bases between. The CDR3 sequence is 15 residues long. CDR3 nucleotide sequence: TGCGCCAGCAGCTTGGTGTCGAGTGGCACAGATACGCAGTATTTT. Its protein product is CASSLVSSGTDTQYF.

This clone was found once. This sequence joins TRBV6-6 and TRBJ2-7; tentative D call: TRBD1 (5 bases). The CDR3 is made up of 14 amino acids. Looked up from germline, CDR1 is MNHNY and CDR2 is SVGAGI (reference sequence). V was cut by 0 bases and J by 3 bases, with 9 bases left in between. CDR3 protein: CASSYSSGYYEQYF. The CDR3 DNA sequence: TGTGCCAGCAGTTACTCGTCAGGGTACTACGAGCAGTACTTC.

The V gene is TRBV11-3, the J gene TRBJ2-7; no definite D call. The CDR3 runs to 11 residues. From germline, CDR1 is SGHNT and CDR2 YENEEA. The V end was cut by 5 bases, the J end by 0 bases, with 2 bases between. The CDR3 sequence is CASSHSYEQYF. The CDR3 DNA sequence: TGTGCCAGCAGCCACTCCTACGAGCAGTACTTC.

This clone appeared once. This chain joins TRBV28 and TRBJ2-2, with TRBD1 matching over 7 bases. V lost 2 bases to trimming and J lost 2 bases; unmatched junction nucleotides: 2. The CDR3 length is 15 residues. Germline CDR1 reads MDHEN; CDR2 reads SYDVKM. This chain's CDR3 is CASSLPGGNTGELFF. The CDR3 DNA reads TGTGCCAGCAGTTTACCAGGGGGAAACACCGGGGAGCTGTTTTTT.

The J gene is TRBJ1-5, the V gene TRBV4-1, with D possibly TRBD1 on 6 matching bases. Looked up from germline, CDR1 is MGHRA and CDR2 is YSYEKL. The CDR3 has 14 amino acids. The V end lost 1 base, the J end lost 6 bases, and 10 bases lay between the germline ends. The CDR3 bases are TGCGCCAGCAGCCAAGGGGGGGGCCGTCAGCCCCAGCATTTT. Its translation: CASSQGGGRQPQHF.

The chain employs TRBV4-1 and TRBJ2-7; D might be TRBD2 (5 bases). V dropped 0 bases and J dropped 1 base, with 10 bases sitting between them. This CDR3 comprises 15 residues. CDR1 and CDR2 from the germline V gene are MGHRA and YSYEKL. The chain's CDR3 is CASSQDGGFSYEQYF. The CDR3 bases are TGCGCCAGCAGCCAAGATGGCGGGTTTTCCTACGAGCAGTACTTC.

The CDR3 protein is CASSQGLAGDITGELFF. The CDR3 DNA reads as TGTGCCAGCAGCCAAGGACTAGCGGGAGACATCACCGGGGAGCTGTTTTTT. The chain has TRBV3-1 (or the pseudogene TRBV3-2) and TRBJ2-2; 12 bases are a match to TRBD2. The V segment lost 1 base and the J segment 4 bases; nucleotides outside the gene matches: 4. Germline CDR1 reads LGHDT; CDR2 reads YNNKEL (reference sequence). The CDR3 spans 17 residues.